The 4 T cell receptor beta chains reported below all come from one sample, sequenced in a study of neurological immune-mediated disorders. TCRdb analysed the 5' RACE reads with MiXCR anew, one entry per CDR3 protein. The sample yields about 39,000 distinct CDR3 sequences, about 7% seen once. Sequences were obtained from CD4+ T cells from blood. The receptors were sampled from a man aged 45-60 years in good health.

The rearrangement uses TRBV6-5 and TRBJ1-1, with D hard to call. The V and J ends lost 2 bases and 1 base respectively, with 5 bases between them. Germline CDR1 and CDR2: MNHEY and SVGAGI. This CDR3 spans 13 amino acids. CDR3 DNA sequence: TGTGCCAGCAGTTACAGCCGGAACACTGAAGCTTTCTTT. Translation gives CASSYSRNTEAFF.

This clonotype was seen repeatedly, ten times or more. The chain employs TRBV7-9 and TRBJ2-5; perhaps D is TRBD1 or TRBD2 (5 bases each). Germline CDR1 reads SEHNR; CDR2 reads FQNEAQ (reference sequence). V was shortened by 1 base and J by 5 bases, with 8 bases between the two germline ends. The CDR3 covers 13 residues. The CDR3 here is CASSLGRDETQYF. The CDR3 bases are TGTGCCAGCAGCTTAGGCAGGGACGAGACCCAGTACTTC.

Ten or more counts support this clonotype. As DNA, the CDR3 is TGTGCCAGCAACCGCCAGGGGACTAGCGGGAGCTACGAGCAGTACTTC. Translating gives CASNRQGTSGSYEQYF. The chain carries TRBV6-1 and TRBJ2-7, with 14 bases fitting TRBD2. This CDR3 region has 16 residues. Germline V lookup: CDR1 MNHNS, CDR2 SASEGT. V shed 7 bases and J 3 bases; nucleotides not matched to a gene: 8.

This clonotype was found many times. The rearrangement uses TRBV20-1 and TRBJ1-2; D is unresolved. Trimming removed 6 bases from V and 5 bases from J, with 10 bases in between. The CDR3 contains 11 residues. Germline lookup yields CDR1 DFQATT and CDR2 SNEGSKA (reference sequence). The CDR3 sequence is CSAPPEYGYTF. The CDR3 coding sequence is TGCAGTGCCCCCCCAGAATATGGCTACACCTTC.